A single T cell receptor (beta chain) is shown here with its context. The antigen remains undetermined. Unmatched junction bases numbered 11, after V lost 2 bases and J lost 5 bases. The germline V gene has CDR1 SNHLY and CDR2 FYNNEI. The CDR3 loop spans 16 amino acids. The source of the sample is a study of cytomegalovirus exposure and HLA in healthy donors. With 60 Vbeta and 13 Jbeta primers, the PCR was carried out. Sequenced by immunoSEQ multiplex PCR; TCRdb stores in-frame clones only, minus some. The table lists tens of thousands of clones, around 9.1% of them singletons. Whole-study results and caveats: Sequence variants that were highly shared formed a cluster that was likely a sequencing artifact.

Sequenced input: PBMCs. The clonotype originates from a man aged 55-75 years in good health and CMV-seropositive. The rearrangement uses TRBV2 and TRBJ2-7; 8 bases match TRBD2. For the CDR3, the DNA is TGTGCCAGCAGTGAAAAGTGGTCCAGCGGGGGCAACGAGCAGTACTTC. It yields the protein CASSEKWSSGGNEQYF.